The 10 T cell receptor beta chains reported below all come from one sample, sequenced in a study of cytomegalovirus exposure and HLA in healthy donors. The study ran its PCR with 60 Vbeta and 13 Jbeta primers. TCRdb's table, derived via immunoSEQ multiplex PCR, lists solely in-frame clones and lacks some. The repertoire holds over 150,000 clones, with 80% to 85% as singletons. Input material: PBMCs. These receptors were taken from a girl aged 2-9 years in good health and CMV-seropositive.

V gene TRBV5-1 combines with J gene TRBJ2-1, with 8 bases identical to TRBD2. J lost 10 bases, V lost 2 bases, and 8 bases had no gene match. CDR3 size: 14 residues. Germline CDR1 reads SGHRS; CDR2 reads YFSETQ. CDR3 in amino acids: CASSLTAGVGEQFF. For the CDR3, the DNA is TGCGCCAGCAGCTTAACAGCGGGAGTTGGGGAGCAGTTCTTC.

The rearrangement uses TRBV9 and TRBJ2-1; 8 bases map to TRBD1. Losses at the gene ends were 7 bases for V and 4 bases for J; bases not matched to a gene: 13. This CDR3 spans 16 amino acids. Germline-derived CDR1 and CDR2 are SGDLS and YYNGEE. CDR3 loop: CASGGGQAPRYNEQFF. The DNA of the CDR3 is TGTGCCAGCGGAGGGGGACAGGCCCCGAGGTACAATGAGCAGTTCTTC.

This chain links TRBV28 with TRBJ2-7; 8 bases agree with TRBD1. Trimming removed 3 bases from V and 0 bases from J; junction bases left unmatched: 4. Per the germline V gene, CDR1 is MDHEN and CDR2 is SYDVKM. The CDR3 is made up of 15 amino acids. CDR3 nucleotides: TGTGCCAGCAGTTTTCAGGGGGCCATCTCCTACGAGCAGTACTTC. Protein: CASSFQGAISYEQYF. The variable domain in full, completed from reference TRBV28 and TRBJ2-7, reads DVKVTQSSRYLVKRTGEKVFLECVQDMDHENMFWYRQDPGLGLRLIYFSYDVKMKEKGDIPEGYSVSREKKERFSLILESASTNQTSMYLCASSFQGAISYEQYFGPGTRLTVT.

The V gene is TRBV5-6, the J gene TRBJ2-3, with 8 bases identical to TRBD2. The CDR3 extends over 15 amino acids. V was pared by 6 bases and J by 1 base, with 7 bases of the junction left unmatched. Germline CDR1 is SGHDT and CDR2 is YYEEEE. The DNA of the CDR3 is TGTGCCAGCAACATACTAGCGGAACGCACAGATACGCAGTATTTT. It specifies CASNILAERTDTQYF.

The V call is TRBV28, the J call TRBJ2-7; 7 nucleotides align to TRBD2. The CDR3 is 15 residues long. Germline V gene sequence: CDR1 MDHEN, CDR2 SYDVKM. V lost 3 bases to trimming and J lost 3 bases; unmatched junction nucleotides: 8. The CDR3 DNA sequence: TGTGCCAGCAGTTTGCTTGTCAGGGAGGGCTACGAGCAGTACTTC. This gives the protein CASSLLVREGYEQYF.

This clone has more than one count but fewer than ten. CDR3 protein: CASSFGRGRDNEQFF. The DNA for the CDR3 is TGTGCCAGCAGCTTTGGTAGGGGGCGAGACAATGAGCAGTTCTTC. The gene calls are TRBV11-3 and TRBJ2-1, with 7 nucleotides matching TRBD1. This CDR3 has 15 amino acids. V was pared by 3 bases and J by 5 bases, with 7 bases of the junction left unmatched. The germline CDR1 and CDR2 sequences are SGHNT and YENEEA. The entire variable domain, with the rest obtained from reference TRBV11-3 and TRBJ2-1, is as follows: EAGVVQSPRYKIIEKKQPVAFWCNPISGHNTLYWYLQNLGQGPELLIRYENEEAVDDSQLPKDRFSAERLKGVDSTLKIQPAELGDSAVYLCASSFGRGRDNEQFFGPGTRLTVL.

This clone was seen a few times. The CDR3 is CAWIQSLNTEAFF. The CDR3 nucleotides are TGTGCCTGGATACAGTCCTTGAACACTGAAGCTTTCTTT. The chain joins TRBV30 to TRBJ1-1; the D is unclear. V gave up 4 bases and J gave up 0 bases, with 9 bases separating them. Germline V CDR1 and CDR2: GTSNPN, SVGIG (reference sequence). The CDR3 has 13 amino acids.

The chain recombines TRBV4-1 with TRBJ1-4, with TRBD1 matching over 10 bases. The CDR3 runs 15 residues. Germline V gene lookup returns CDR1 MGHRA and CDR2 YSYEKL. The V and J ends lost 2 bases and 10 bases, in that order; junction bases with no gene match: 7. CDR3 in amino acids: CASSQRRTGGAKLFF. CDR3 coding DNA: TGCGCCAGCAGCCAACGTCGGACAGGGGGGGCAAAACTGTTTTTT.

This chain connects TRBV5-1 to TRBJ2-1; D unresolved. Trimming pared 3 bases from V and 0 bases from J, leaving 16 bases between. The CDR3 loop spans 17 amino acids. In germline, CDR1 is SGHRS, CDR2 YFSETQ. The CDR3 nucleotides are TGCGCCAGCAGCTCCCTTTCCTCTATACCCTCCTACAATGAGCAGTTCTTC. Its translation is CASSSLSSIPSYNEQFF.

The genes are TRBV12-2 and TRBJ1-4; the D call of TRBD1 is as the table states it, not checked on the DNA. TRBV12-2 is deemed a pseudogene. This CDR3 has 13 amino acids. The CDR3 sequence is CASLGGTGGKLFF. CDR3 DNA sequence: TGTGCAAGTCTGGGGGGGACAGGAGGAAAACTGTTTTTT.